This note documents a single TCR beta chain sequence. Its specificity is not known. Germline V lookup: CDR1 SGHAT, CDR2 FQNNGV. CDR3 length: 15 residues. Trimming took off 4 bases at V and 3 bases at J, with 16 bases between the two ends. The sample comes from a study of regulatory dendritic cells for organ transplantation. Study summary: Regulatory dendritic cells were monocyte-derived, receiving vitamin D3 on days 0 and 4 and IL-10 on day 4.

Profiled with immunoSEQ multiplex PCR; TCRdb holds only in-frame clones, not every one. The table has 15,000 to 20,000 clones, around 79% seen once. Allogeneic regulatory or mature dendritic cells were co-cultured for less than six days with CFSE-labeled sorted T cells at 1:10. The receptor was derived from a human donor in good health. This chain uses TRBV11-2 with TRBJ2-7; D is unclear. Sequenced material: memory CD4+ T cells from blood cultured with regulatory dendritic cells. Stated subset: CD45RO+ memory T cells. DNA of the CDR3: TGTGCCAGCAGCTGGGCGGTGGGCGGTCTCTACGAGCAGTACTTC. It encodes CASSWAVGGLYEQYF.